This T cell receptor (beta chain) came from a study of Graves' ophthalmopathy and Graves' hyperthyroidism (dated 2018 in TCRdb). The study in broad terms: A patient counted as having stable hyperthyroidism if there was no progression to ophthalmopathy within 18 months of follow-up. After sampling, hyperthyroidism patients received methimazole starting at 30 mg daily, and ophthalmopathy patients received high-dose intravenous methylprednisolone. To explore V-J signatures that separate ophthalmopathy from hyperthyroidism, a discovery set of around 97 patients was enrolled, consisting of about 45 with ophthalmopathy and around 57 with stable hyperthyroidism. T-cell repertoires of thyroid tissue and blood were compared in 5 or 6 hyperthyroidism patients. An independent validation cohort comprised some 19 hyperthyroidism patients and 15 to 17 patients who later progressed from hyperthyroidism to ophthalmopathy. In total, approximately 140 blood samples were TCR-sequenced: 43 ophthalmopathy, some 75 hyperthyroidism and approximately 17 hyperthyroidism-to-ophthalmopathy patients. The study used TCR beta repertoire signatures to distinguish Graves' ophthalmopathy from Graves' hyperthyroidism and to predict progression to ophthalmopathy. What the authors observed across the whole study: Most expanded thyroid clonotypes with frequency above 0.001 were also detected in blood, suggesting blood repertoires may reflect the thyroid immune response. In cross-validation, the 13-signature model distinguished ophthalmopathy from stable hyperthyroidism with 85% to 90% sensitivity and nearly 82% specificity, and in the test set the corresponding values were roughly 80% and 76%. In validation, the model predicted ophthalmopathy progression with nearly 71% sensitivity and approximately 75% specificity; more than ten predicted patients were CT-confirmed with GO in a median of around 6 months. Sample size was not statistically predetermined, and group allocation was not concealed from the investigators.

With respect to this clonotype: The antigen this receptor binds is unknown. This CDR3 fails to terminate in the conserved phenylalanine or tryptophan, so it likely reflects a read error.

The trim is 4 bases for V and 0 bases for J, with a gap of 16 bases between the germline ends. The CDR3 is 16 amino acids in total, end residues counted. Of the read, only the CDR3 DNA is kept; its 48 bases are in frame from base 1. From a lookup of the germline V gene, CDR1 and CDR2 are SGHDT and YYEEEE. TCR beta CDR3 regions were amplified from RNA transcripts for repertoire sequencing. The first round was an RT-PCR using HTBI primers with the Qiagen OneStep RT-PCR kit, and this first round was followed by a second-round multiplex PCR, then size selection and purification. Libraries were sequenced paired-end with 100 bp reads on an Illumina HiSeq2000. The authors processed their data as follows. Reads were processed with SOAPnuke, discarding reads with adapters, uncalled bases, mean Phred below 15, or no exact constant-primer or identifier match. COPE v1.2.5 was used to merge high-quality paired reads. Each unique nucleotide sequence was defined as a clonotype, and clonotypes were aligned to IMGT TRB V, D and J references with MiTCR v1.1. Analysis was restricted to V-J combinations with a frequency above 0.0001, which covered roughly 99% of repertoires. For each V-J combination, a TCR clonal expansion and chaos score was defined as F50 clonal expansion divided by the chaos observed in the TCRdist matrix. Welch's t-statistics and random forest were used to narrow the features down to 10 to 15 V-J combinations, which were then fed into a naive Bayes classifier. The similarity between thyroid and blood repertoires was quantified using the Morisita-Horn index. The raw public data were reprocessed by TCRdb itself: fastp quality trimming at Q25, MiXCR clonotype calling, in-frame beta chains only. Every entry covers one CDR3 protein and lists the most common genes and DNA from its rows. TCRdb, not the authors, supplied the V and J calls. This sample is represented by around 1.1 million distinct CDR3 sequences; about 36% of them were singletons. The ten largest account for 11% of the sample.

Patients with hyperthyroidism were aged 18 to 65 years, had been newly diagnosed, and had a disease duration of less than 2 months. Patients with other autoimmune diseases, uncontrolled infections, pregnancy or lactation were excluded. Clinical symptoms, serum thyroxine, TRAb, thyroid ultrasound and orbital computed tomography formed the basis of the diagnosis. Total RNA was extracted with Trizol reagent and quality-checked on an Agilent 2100 Bioanalyzer. The receptor's source is an adult man with Graves' hyperthyroidism. Sequenced sample: peripheral blood or thyroid tissue (not recorded which). This chain is built from TRBV5-6 and TRBJ1-2, and possibly TRBD1, on 5 matching bases. CDR3 reads: CASSREGTVANYGYTY. DNA sequence: TGTGCCAGCAGCAGAGAGGGGACGGTTGCTAACTATGGCTACACCTAC.